The clone carrying this T cell receptor (beta chain) has only a few counts. The sample is drawn from a study of blood T cell repertoires in COVID-19. Whole-study context: Spain, Italy and the United States supplied samples that represented acute and convalescent COVID-19. From T cells, B-cell-depleted T cells, or PBMCs came the material, which was cDNA or gDNA.

This CDR3 is 16 amino acids long. Trimming removed 2 bases from V and 4 bases from J; junction bases left unmatched: 7. CDR1 and CDR2 (germline): LNHNV, YYDKDF (reference sequence). As processed by the authors: Cell counts per sample came from amplifying reference gene primers. Assay: immunoSEQ multiplex PCR; the TCRdb copy retains only in-frame clones and omits some. V, J and clone size were drawn from that table, and D and trimming were deduced from the DNA. The sample yields about 240,000 clones, about 81% seen once. The sequencing input was peripheral blood. This rearrangement joins TRBV15 to TRBJ1-5; 8 nucleotides align to TRBD1. The sequence derives from a woman in her sixties with active or convalescent COVID-19. CDR3 in amino acids: CATSRRDRGRNQPQHF. The CDR3 DNA sequence: TGTGCCACCAGCAGACGAGACAGGGGTAGGAATCAGCCCCAGCATTTT.